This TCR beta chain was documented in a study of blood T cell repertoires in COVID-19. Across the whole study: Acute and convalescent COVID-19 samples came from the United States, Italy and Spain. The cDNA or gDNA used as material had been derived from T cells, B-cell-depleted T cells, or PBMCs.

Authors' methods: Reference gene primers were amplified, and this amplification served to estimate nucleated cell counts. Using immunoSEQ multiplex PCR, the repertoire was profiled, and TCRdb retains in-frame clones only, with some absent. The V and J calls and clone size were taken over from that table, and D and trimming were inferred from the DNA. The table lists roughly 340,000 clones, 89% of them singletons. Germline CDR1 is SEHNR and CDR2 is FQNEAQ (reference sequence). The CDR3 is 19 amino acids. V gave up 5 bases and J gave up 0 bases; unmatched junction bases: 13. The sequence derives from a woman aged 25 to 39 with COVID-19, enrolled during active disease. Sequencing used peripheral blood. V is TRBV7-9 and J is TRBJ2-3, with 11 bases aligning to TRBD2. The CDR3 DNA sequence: TGTGCCAGCAGCCCGAAAACCGGGACTAGCGGTCCTAGCACAGATACGCAGTATTTT. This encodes CASSPKTGTSGPSTDTQYF.